In this sample, the clone carrying this T cell receptor (beta chain) turned up once. The data derive from a study of blood T cell repertoires in COVID-19. Profiled with immunoSEQ multiplex PCR; TCRdb holds only in-frame clones, not every one. Here the sample spans about 78,000 clones, approximately 86% being singletons. The sequence was obtained from a woman aged 60-70 years with acute or convalescent COVID-19. The source material was peripheral blood.

The CDR3 reads CASSRWAKNTGELFF. The DNA for the CDR3 is TGCGCCAGCAGCAGATGGGCCAAGAACACCGGGGAGCTGTTTTTT. The V gene is TRBV5-1, the J gene TRBJ2-2; D remains unclear. This CDR3 contains 15 residues. With 4 bases removed from V and 1 base from J, the gap between germline ends came to 11 bases. From germline, CDR1 is SGHRS and CDR2 YFSETQ.